The 20 T cell receptor beta chains below come from one sample, sequenced in a study of CD8+ T cells in alopecia areata. Treatment given: oral pan-JAK inhibitor, 5-10 mg twice daily. Reverse transcribed after extraction, RNA yielded cDNA as the sequencing template. TCRdb's copy holds only in-frame clones and misses some; the assay was immunoSEQ multiplex PCR. There are 200,000 to 250,000 clones in the sample; about three fifths occur only once, and roughly 4.2% lies in the top ten. Sample: CD4+ T cells sorted from blood, taken at week 4, from a patient treated with tofacitinib. Receptor source: a human donor with alopecia areata.

The J gene is TRBJ1-4, the V gene TRBV29-1, with 8 nucleotides matching TRBD1. Germline V gives CDR1 SQVTM, CDR2 ANQGSEA. The CDR3 has 16 amino acids. The V and J ends lost 5 bases and 0 bases, in that order; junction bases with no gene match: 8. The DNA of the CDR3 is TGCAGCGTTAGGACAGGGTCGAGATCAACTAATGAAAAACTGTTTTTT. Its translation is CSVRTGSRSTNEKLFF.

This clone has a handful of counts. The chain combines TRBV10-3 with TRBJ2-2; 10 bases match TRBD1. The germline V gene has CDR1 ENHRY and CDR2 SYGVKD. Unmatched junction bases numbered 0, after V lost 6 bases and J lost 5 bases. This CDR3 is built from 13 residues. The CDR3 nucleotides read TGTGCCATCAGGGACAGGGGGACCGGGGAGCTGTTTTTT. It encodes CAIRDRGTGELFF.

The rearrangement joins TRBV15 to TRBJ2-7; 9 bases map to TRBD1. The germline V gene encodes CDR1 LNHNV and CDR2 YYDKDF (reference sequence). V gave up 4 bases and J gave up 2 bases; unmatched junction bases: 9. This CDR3 has 16 amino acids. CDR3 DNA: TGTGCCACCAGCAAGGACAGGGGCACCACTACCTACGAGCAGTACTTC. This encodes CATSKDRGTTTYEQYF.

The chain uses TRBV25-1 and TRBJ2-7, with 8 bases matching TRBD1. The CDR3 consists of 14 residues. V was pared by 5 bases and J by 0 bases, with 3 bases of the junction left unmatched. Germline V gene data show CDR1 as MGHDK and CDR2 as SYGVNS. The CDR3 loop reads CASSKTGASYEQYF. CDR3 sequence (DNA): TGTGCCAGCAGTAAGACAGGGGCCTCCTACGAGCAGTACTTC.

The J gene is TRBJ2-7, the V gene TRBV6-5, with 9 bases that match TRBD1. This CDR3 region has 14 residues. Trimming took 6 bases from V and 6 from J; bases not matched to a gene: 9. Germline V gene sequence: CDR1 MNHEY, CDR2 SVGAGI. CDR3 nucleotide sequence: TGTGCCAGCAGGCTCCGAGACAGGGGGGTCGAGCAGTACTTC. It is translated as CASRLRDRGVEQYF.

The genes are TRBV4-3 and TRBJ1-4, with D possibly matching TRBD1 (5 bases). The CDR3 consists of 15 residues. The germline V gene has CDR1 LGHNA and CDR2 YSLEER. V was trimmed by 4 bases and J by 1 base, leaving 10 bases between them. For the CDR3, the DNA is TGCGCCAGCAGCCGAGCAAGGGGAACTAATGAAAAACTGTTTTTT. Translation: CASSRARGTNEKLFF.

This chain connects TRBV6-6 to TRBJ2-7; TRBD2 matches at 11 bases. Losses at the gene ends were 6 bases for V and 3 bases for J; bases not matched to a gene: 4. This CDR3 is 14 amino acids long. Looked up from germline, CDR1 is MNHNY and CDR2 is SVGAGI (reference sequence). This CDR3 reads CASRPGLAGYEQYF. In DNA form, the CDR3 reads TGTGCCAGCAGACCCGGACTAGCGGGCTACGAGCAGTACTTC.

This clone has only one observation. The V and J genes are TRBV29-1 and TRBJ1-1; TRBD1 agrees at 9 bases. The ends lost 7 bases at V and 2 bases at J; junction bases unmatched: 5. This CDR3 contains 13 residues. The germline V gene encodes CDR1 SQVTM and CDR2 ANQGSEA. The DNA of the CDR3 is TGCAGCGCCACGGGACAGGGTAACACTGAAGCTTTCTTT. It yields the protein CSATGQGNTEAFF.

The chain links TRBV5-4 to TRBJ2-7; maybe TRBD2 (5 bases). Germline V gene data show CDR1 as SGHNT and CDR2 as YYREEE (reference sequence). CDR3 length: 14 amino acids. The V end was cut by 0 bases, the J end by 7 bases, with 14 bases between. The CDR3 spells CASSLEGGRGEQYF. The CDR3, as DNA: TGTGCCAGCAGCTTGGAGGGCGGGCGCGGAGAGCAGTACTTC.

The chain joins TRBV6-1 to TRBJ2-1; tentatively, D is TRBD1 (6 bases). Germline V gene lookup returns CDR1 MNHNS and CDR2 SASEGT. The CDR3 sequence is 14 residues long. V was clipped by 8 bases and J by 3 bases, with 14 bases between them. The CDR3 region is CASDPGGLYNEQFF. The CDR3 DNA follows: TGTGCCAGCGATCCTGGGGGCCTCTACAATGAGCAGTTCTTC.

CDR3 coding DNA: TGTGCCTGGAGCCCCCGATCACTAATTTGGGCCCTCCACTTT. Translated: CAWSPRSLIWALHF. This chain uses TRBV30 with TRBJ1-6; no reliable D call. The CDR3 spans 14 residues. Germline assignment: CDR1 GTSNPN and CDR2 SVGIG (reference sequence). The V end was cut by 3 bases, the J end by 14 bases, with 20 bases between. Variable domain in full (rest from reference TRBV30 and TRBJ1-6): SQTIHQWPATLVQPVGSPLSLECTVEGTSNPNLYWYRQAAGRGLQLLFYSVGIGQISSEVPQNLSASRPQDRQFILSSKKLLLSDSGFYLCAWSPRSLIWALHFGNGTRLTVT.

The sample holds a few counts of this clone. This chain joins TRBV5-1 and TRBJ2-4; maybe TRBD2 (7 bases). The V and J ends lost 1 base and 7 bases respectively, with 15 bases between them. CDR3 length: 15 residues. Looked up from germline, CDR1 is SGHRS and CDR2 is YFSETQ. The CDR3: CASSLQPGGVNIQYF. DNA for the CDR3: TGCGCCAGCAGCTTGCAGCCGGGGGGCGTGAACATTCAGTACTTC.

The rearrangement uses TRBV7-2 and TRBJ2-1; D gene unclear. Germline-derived CDR1 and CDR2 are SGHTA and FQGNSA. The CDR3 loop spans 15 amino acids. V lost 1 base to trimming and J lost 2 bases, with 9 bases between them. CDR3 sequence reads: CASSLVTVPYNEQFF. The CDR3 nucleotides read TGTGCCAGCAGCTTAGTAACAGTTCCCTACAATGAGCAGTTCTTC.

This clone was counted only a few times. The chain employs TRBV2 and TRBJ2-3, with a weak D call TRBD1 (6 bases). The germline CDR1 and CDR2 sequences are SNHLY and FYNNEI. This CDR3 has 13 amino acids. V was pared by 7 bases and J by 4 bases, with 12 bases between. The CDR3 region has the DNA TGTGCCAGCACCAGGACAGTATCAGATACGCAGTATTTT. Translated, it gives CASTRTVSDTQYF.

The rearrangement uses TRBV7-2 and TRBJ2-7; 10 bases map to TRBD1. Germline assignment: CDR1 SGHTA and CDR2 FQGNSA. The CDR3 runs 15 residues. Unmatched junction bases numbered 5, after V lost 4 bases and J lost 2 bases. The CDR3 reads CASSSRGTGAYEQYF. The CDR3 coding sequence is TGTGCCAGCAGCTCCCGTGGGACAGGGGCCTACGAGCAGTACTTC.

The chain combines TRBV10-3 with TRBJ2-7; TRBD1 aligns across 7 bases. The trim removed 6 bases at V and 2 bases at J, leaving 10 bases unmatched. This CDR3 has 15 residues. CDR1 is ENHRY and CDR2 is SYGVKD in the germline V gene. The chain's CDR3 is CAISDGLTGTYEQYF. CDR3 DNA: TGTGCCATCAGCGACGGGTTGACAGGGACCTACGAGCAGTACTTC.

The CDR3 sequence: CASSHADRDYGYTF. CDR3 coding DNA: TGCGCCAGCAGCCACGCGGACAGGGACTATGGCTACACCTTC. The V and J genes are TRBV4-1 and TRBJ1-2; 8 nucleotides agree with TRBD1. CDR1 and CDR2 from the germline V gene are MGHRA and YSYEKL. After removal of 3 bases from V and 3 bases from J, the junction contained 3 bases not matched to a gene. The CDR3 consists of 14 residues.

The chain couples TRBV29-1 to TRBJ2-7, with TRBD1 as a possible D gene (6 bases). Germline V gene data show CDR1 as SQVTM and CDR2 as ANQGSEA. V dropped 4 bases and J dropped 2 bases, with 15 bases sitting between them. The CDR3 totals 14 residues. CDR3 amino acids: CSVGKKGDPYEQYF. Here the CDR3 DNA reads TGCAGCGTTGGTAAGAAGGGGGATCCCTACGAGCAGTACTTC.

The sample holds a few counts of this clone. The chain joins TRBV15 to TRBJ2-2; D not certain. Germline values: CDR1 LNHNV, CDR2 YYDKDF (reference sequence). The V gene lost 0 bases and the J gene lost 6 bases, with 5 bases spanning the gap. There are 13 residues in the CDR3. CDR3 bases: TGTGCCACCAGCAGAGATCGGGCCGGGGAGCTGTTTTTT. Protein product: CATSRDRAGELFF.

The gene calls are TRBV5-1 and TRBJ1-1; 9 nucleotides align to TRBD1. The V gene's germline CDR1 is SGHRS and CDR2 YFSETQ. The CDR3 covers 15 residues. Germline trimming cut 4 bases from V and 3 bases from J; bases unmatched to any gene: 7. The CDR3 DNA follows: TGCGCCAGCAGCCGTCGGACAGGGGTCTACACTGAAGCTTTCTTT. Translation: CASSRRTGVYTEAFF.